This T cell receptor (beta chain) was documented in a study of blood T cell repertoires in COVID-19. Study-wide context: Sites across the United States, Italy and Spain contributed samples from acute and convalescent COVID-19. The analysed material was cDNA or gDNA that came from T cells, B-cell-depleted T cells, or PBMCs.

The participants were between roughly 18 and 89 years old and came from roughly 24 US areas. The CDR3 consists of 13 residues. J gave up 7 bases and V 6 bases, and 8 bases lay outside the gene matches. Germline CDR1 is WNHNN and CDR2 is SYGVQD (reference sequence). As processed by the authors: It was from reference gene primer amplification that nucleated cell counts were estimated. Repertoires were generated with immunoSEQ multiplex PCR, while TCRdb's copy carries only in-frame clones and drops some. For V, J and clone size, that table is used; D and trimming come from the DNA. The sample includes about 300,000 clones, 70% to 90% of them seen just once.

The sequenced material came from PBMCs or T cells enriched from blood (not recorded which). The origin of this receptor is a woman aged 30 to 39 who had recovered from COVID-19. This chain uses TRBV10-1 with TRBJ1-2; 7 nucleotides align to TRBD1. The CDR3 protein is CASSYRGDSGYTF. CDR3 bases: TGCGCCAGCAGCTACAGGGGTGATAGTGGCTACACCTTC.